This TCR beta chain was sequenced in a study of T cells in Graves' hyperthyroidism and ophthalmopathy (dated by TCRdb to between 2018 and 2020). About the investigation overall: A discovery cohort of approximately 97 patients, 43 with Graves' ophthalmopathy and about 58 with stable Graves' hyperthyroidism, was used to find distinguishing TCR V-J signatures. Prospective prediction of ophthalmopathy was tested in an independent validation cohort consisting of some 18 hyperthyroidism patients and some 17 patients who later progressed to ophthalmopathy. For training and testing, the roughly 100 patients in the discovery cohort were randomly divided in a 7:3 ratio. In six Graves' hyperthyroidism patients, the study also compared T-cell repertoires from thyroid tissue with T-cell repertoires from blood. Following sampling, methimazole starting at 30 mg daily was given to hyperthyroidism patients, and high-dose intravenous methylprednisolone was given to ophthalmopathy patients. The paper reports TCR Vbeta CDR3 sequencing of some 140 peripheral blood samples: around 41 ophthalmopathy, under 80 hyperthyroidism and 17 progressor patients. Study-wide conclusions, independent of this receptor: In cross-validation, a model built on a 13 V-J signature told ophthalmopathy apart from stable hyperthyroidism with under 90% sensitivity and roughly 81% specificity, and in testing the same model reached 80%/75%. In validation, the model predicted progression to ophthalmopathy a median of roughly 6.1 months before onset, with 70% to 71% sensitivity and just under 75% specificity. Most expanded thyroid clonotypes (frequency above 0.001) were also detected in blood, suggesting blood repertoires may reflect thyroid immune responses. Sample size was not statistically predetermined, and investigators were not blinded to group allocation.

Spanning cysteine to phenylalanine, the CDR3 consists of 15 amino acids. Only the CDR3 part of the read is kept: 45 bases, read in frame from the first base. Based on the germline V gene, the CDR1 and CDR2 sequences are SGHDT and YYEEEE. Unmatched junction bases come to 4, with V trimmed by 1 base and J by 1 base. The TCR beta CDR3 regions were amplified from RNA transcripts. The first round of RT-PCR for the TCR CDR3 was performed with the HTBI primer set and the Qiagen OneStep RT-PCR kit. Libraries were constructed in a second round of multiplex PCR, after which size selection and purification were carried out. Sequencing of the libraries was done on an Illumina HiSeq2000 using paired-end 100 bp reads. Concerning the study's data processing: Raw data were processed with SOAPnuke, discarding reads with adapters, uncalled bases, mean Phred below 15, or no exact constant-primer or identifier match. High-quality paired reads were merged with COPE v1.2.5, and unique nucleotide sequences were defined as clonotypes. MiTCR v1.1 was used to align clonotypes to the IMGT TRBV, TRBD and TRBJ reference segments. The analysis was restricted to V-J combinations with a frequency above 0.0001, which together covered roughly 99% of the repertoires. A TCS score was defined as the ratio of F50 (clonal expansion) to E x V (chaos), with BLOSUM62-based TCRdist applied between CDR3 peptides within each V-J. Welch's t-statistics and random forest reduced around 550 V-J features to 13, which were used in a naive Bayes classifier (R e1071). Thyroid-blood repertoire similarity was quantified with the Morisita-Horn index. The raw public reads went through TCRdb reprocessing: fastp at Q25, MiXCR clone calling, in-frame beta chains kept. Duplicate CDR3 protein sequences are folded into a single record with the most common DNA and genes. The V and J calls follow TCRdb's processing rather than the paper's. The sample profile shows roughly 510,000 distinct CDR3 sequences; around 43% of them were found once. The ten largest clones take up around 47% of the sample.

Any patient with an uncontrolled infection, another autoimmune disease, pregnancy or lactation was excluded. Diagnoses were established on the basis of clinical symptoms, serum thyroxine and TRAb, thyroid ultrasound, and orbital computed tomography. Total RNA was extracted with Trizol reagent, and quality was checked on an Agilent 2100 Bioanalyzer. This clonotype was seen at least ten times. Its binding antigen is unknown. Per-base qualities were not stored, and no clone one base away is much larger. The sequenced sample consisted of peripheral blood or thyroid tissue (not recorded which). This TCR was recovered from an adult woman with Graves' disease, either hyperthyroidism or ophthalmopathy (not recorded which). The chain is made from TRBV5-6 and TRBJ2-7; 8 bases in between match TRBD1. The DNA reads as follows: TGTGCCAGCAGCTTGCAGGGGGCGTCTTCCTACGAGCAGTACTTC. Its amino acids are CASSLQGASSYEQYF. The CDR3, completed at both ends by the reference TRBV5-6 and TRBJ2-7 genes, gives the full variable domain DAGVTQSPTHLIKTRGQQVTLRCSPKSGHDTVSWYQQALGQGPQFIFQYYEEEERQRGNFPDRFSGHQFPNYSSELNVNALLLGDSALYLCASSLQGASSYEQYFGPGTRLTVT.